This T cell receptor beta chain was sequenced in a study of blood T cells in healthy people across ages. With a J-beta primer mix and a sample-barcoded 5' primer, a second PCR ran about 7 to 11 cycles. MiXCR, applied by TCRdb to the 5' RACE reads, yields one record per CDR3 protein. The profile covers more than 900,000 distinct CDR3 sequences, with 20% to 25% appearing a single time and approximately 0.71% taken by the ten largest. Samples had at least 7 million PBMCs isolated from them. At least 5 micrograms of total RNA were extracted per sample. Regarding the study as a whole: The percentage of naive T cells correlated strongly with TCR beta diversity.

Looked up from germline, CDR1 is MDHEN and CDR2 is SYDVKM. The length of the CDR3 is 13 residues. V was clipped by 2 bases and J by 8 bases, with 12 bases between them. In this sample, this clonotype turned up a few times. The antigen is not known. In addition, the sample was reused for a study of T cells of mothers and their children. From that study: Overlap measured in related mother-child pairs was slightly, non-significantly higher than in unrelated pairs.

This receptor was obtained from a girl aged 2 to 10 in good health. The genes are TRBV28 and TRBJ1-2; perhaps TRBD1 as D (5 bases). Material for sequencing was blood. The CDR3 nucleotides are TGTGCCAGCAGTTTAAAATCGGGGGGGGGCTACACCTTC. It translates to CASSLKSGGGYTF.